The clone carrying this TCR beta chain was counted a few times. Its antigen remains unknown. What was sequenced were expressed TCRB transcripts, since all of the isolated RNA had been reverse transcribed. Sequenced naive, central memory and regulatory T cell samples produced an average of about 3.9 million reads. The method was immunoSEQ multiplex PCR; TCRdb's version includes in-frame clones alone and lacks a portion of them. The sample lists approximately 100,000 clones; around 30% were seen once. The CDR3 totals 14 residues. J lost 3 bases, V lost 6 bases, and 5 bases had no gene match. The germline CDR1 and CDR2 sequences are MGHDK and SYGVNS. The data belong to a study of beta chain features in type 1 diabetes. Regarding the study as a whole: TCRB CDR3 length was moderately but significantly reduced in all four CD4+ subsets of Type 1 diabetes patients. Patients with type 1 diabetes showed fewer VDJ junction insertions and more deletions. cDNA-based reads could over-represent cells with high TCR expression.

The clonotype originates from a woman aged 18-35 years with type 1 diabetes. The V and J genes are TRBV25-1 and TRBJ2-7, with TRBD2 identical over 10 bases. Material: central memory CD4+ T cells from blood. The CDR3: CASRPSGSFYEQYF. The CDR3 nucleotides are TGTGCCAGCAGACCTAGCGGGAGTTTCTACGAGCAGTACTTC.